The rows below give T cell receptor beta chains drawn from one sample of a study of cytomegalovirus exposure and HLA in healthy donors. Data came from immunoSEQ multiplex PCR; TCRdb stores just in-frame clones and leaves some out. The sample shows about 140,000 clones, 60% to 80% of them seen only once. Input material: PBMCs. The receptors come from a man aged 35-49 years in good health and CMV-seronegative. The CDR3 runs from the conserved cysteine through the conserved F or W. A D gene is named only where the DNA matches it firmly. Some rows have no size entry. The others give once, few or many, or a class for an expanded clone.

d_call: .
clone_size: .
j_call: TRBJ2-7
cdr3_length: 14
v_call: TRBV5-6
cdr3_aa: CASSFDRISYEQYF
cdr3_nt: TGTGCCAGCAGCTTTGACAGGATCTCCTACGAGCAGTACTTC

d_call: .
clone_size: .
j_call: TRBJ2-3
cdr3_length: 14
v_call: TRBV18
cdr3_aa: CASSPIDRPDTQYF
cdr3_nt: TGTGCCAGCTCACCAATCGACAGGCCAGATACGCAGTATTTT

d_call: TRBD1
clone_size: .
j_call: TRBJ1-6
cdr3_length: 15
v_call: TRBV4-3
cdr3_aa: CASSLGTGEGSPLHF
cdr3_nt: TGCGCCAGCAGCCTAGGGACAGGGGAAGGCTCACCCCTCCACTTT

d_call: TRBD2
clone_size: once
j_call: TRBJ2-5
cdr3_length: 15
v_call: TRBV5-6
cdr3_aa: CASSLVLAGGETQYF
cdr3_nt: TGTGCCAGCAGCTTGGTTTTAGCGGGGGGGGAGACCCAGTACTTC

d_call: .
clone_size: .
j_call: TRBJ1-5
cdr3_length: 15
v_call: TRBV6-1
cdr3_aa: CASSEGGSFNQPQHF
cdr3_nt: TGTGCCAGCAGTGAAGGAGGTTCTTTCAATCAGCCCCAGCATTTT

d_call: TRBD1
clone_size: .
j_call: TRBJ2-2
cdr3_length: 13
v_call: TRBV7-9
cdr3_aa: CASSRGLTGELFF
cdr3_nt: TGTGCCAGCAGTAGGGGGCTTACCGGGGAGCTGTTTTTT

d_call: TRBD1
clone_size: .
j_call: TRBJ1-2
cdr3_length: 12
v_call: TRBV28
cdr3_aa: CAIQQGSYGYTF
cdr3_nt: TGTGCCATCCAACAGGGGAGTTATGGCTACACCTTC

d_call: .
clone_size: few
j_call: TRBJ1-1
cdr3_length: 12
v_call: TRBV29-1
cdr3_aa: CSVVTGYTEAFF
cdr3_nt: TGCAGCGTTGTAACAGGATACACTGAAGCTTTCTTT

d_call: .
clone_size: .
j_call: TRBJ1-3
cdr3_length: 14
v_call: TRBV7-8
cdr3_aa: CASTVVPGGNTIYF
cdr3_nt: TGTGCCAGCACCGTCGTTCCGGGTGGAAACACCATATATTTT

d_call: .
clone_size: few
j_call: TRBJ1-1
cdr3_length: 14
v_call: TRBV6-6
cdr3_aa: CASSYSVENTEAFF
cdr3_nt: TGTGCCAGCAGTTACAGCGTGGAGAACACTGAAGCTTTCTTT

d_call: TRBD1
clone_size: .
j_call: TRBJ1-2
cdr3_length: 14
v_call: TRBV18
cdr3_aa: CASSPVVGGVGYTF
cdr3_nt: TGTGCCAGCTCACCAGTCGTAGGGGGCGTTGGCTACACCTTC

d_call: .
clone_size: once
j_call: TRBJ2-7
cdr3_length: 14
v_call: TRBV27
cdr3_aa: CASSFLSSPYEQYF
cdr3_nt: TGTGCCAGCAGTTTTTTGAGTTCCCCCTACGAGCAGTACTTC

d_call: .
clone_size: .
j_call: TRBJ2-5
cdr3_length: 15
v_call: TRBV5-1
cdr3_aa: CASSLATAEQETQYF
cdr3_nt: TGCGCCAGCAGCTTGGCCACAGCCGAGCAAGAGACCCAGTACTTC

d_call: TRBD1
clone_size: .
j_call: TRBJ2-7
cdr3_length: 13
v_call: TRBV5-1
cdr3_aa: CASRPGQGDEQYF
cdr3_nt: TGCGCCAGCAGGCCTGGACAGGGGGACGAGCAGTACTTC

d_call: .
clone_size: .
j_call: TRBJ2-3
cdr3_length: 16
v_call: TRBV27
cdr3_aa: CASSPLGGSSTDTQYF
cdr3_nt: TGTGCCAGCAGTCCTCTTGGGGGGTCTAGCACAGATACGCAGTATTTT

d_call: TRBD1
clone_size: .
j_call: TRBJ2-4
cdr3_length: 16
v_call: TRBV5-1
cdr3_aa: CASSLGQGAAKNIQYF
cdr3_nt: TGCGCCAGCAGCTTAGGACAGGGGGCTGCCAAAAACATTCAGTACTTC

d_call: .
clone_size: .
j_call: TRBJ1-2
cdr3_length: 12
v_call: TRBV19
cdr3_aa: CASSGQNYGYTF
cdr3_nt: TGTGCCAGTAGCGGACAGAACTATGGCTACACCTTC

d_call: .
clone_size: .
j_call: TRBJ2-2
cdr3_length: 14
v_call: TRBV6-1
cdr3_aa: CASSELVRAGELFF
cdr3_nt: TGTGCCAGCAGTGAATTAGTGAGGGCCGGGGAGCTGTTTTTT

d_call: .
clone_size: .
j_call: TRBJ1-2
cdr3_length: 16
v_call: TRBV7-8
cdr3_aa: CASSSLTSTVLIGYTF
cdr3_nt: TGTGCCAGCAGCTCCCTCACCTCGACAGTACTGATCGGCTACACCTTC

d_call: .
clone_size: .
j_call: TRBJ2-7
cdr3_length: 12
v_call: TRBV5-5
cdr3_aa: CASSSAASGPYF
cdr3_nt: TGTGCCAGCAGCTCGGCCGCTAGTGGTCCGTACTTC

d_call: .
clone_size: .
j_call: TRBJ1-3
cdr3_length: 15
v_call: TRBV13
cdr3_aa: CASSLATGSGNTIYF
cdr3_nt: TGTGCCAGCAGTCTAGCTACAGGGTCTGGAAACACCATATATTTT

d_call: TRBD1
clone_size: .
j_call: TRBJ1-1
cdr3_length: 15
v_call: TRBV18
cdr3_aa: CASSPVGQGSTEAFF
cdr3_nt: TGTGCCAGCTCACCTGTGGGACAGGGCAGCACTGAAGCTTTCTTT

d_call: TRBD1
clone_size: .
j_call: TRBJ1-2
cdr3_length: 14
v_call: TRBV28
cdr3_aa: CASSFVQGAGGYTF
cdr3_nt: TGTGCCAGCAGTTTTGTACAGGGGGCTGGTGGCTACACCTTC

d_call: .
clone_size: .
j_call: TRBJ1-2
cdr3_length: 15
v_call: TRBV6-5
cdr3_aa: CASSPLGWGPTGYTF
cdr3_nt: TGTGCCAGCAGTCCCCTCGGGTGGGGGCCCACTGGCTACACCTTC

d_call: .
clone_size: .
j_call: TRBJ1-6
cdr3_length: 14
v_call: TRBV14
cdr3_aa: CASSQAMGDSPLHF
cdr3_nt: TGTGCCAGCAGCCAAGCAATGGGCGATTCACCCCTCCACTTT

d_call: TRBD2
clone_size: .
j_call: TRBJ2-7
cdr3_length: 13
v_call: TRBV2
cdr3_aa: CASSPRGGDEQYF
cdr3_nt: TGTGCCAGCAGTCCCCGGGGGGGGGATGAGCAGTACTTC

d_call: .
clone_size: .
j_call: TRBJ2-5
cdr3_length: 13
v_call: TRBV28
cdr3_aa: CASTQTMQETQYF
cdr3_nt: TGTGCCAGCACCCAGACTATGCAAGAGACCCAGTACTTC

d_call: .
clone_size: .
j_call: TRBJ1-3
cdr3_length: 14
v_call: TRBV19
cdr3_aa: CASSQGDSGNTIYF
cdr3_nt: TGTGCCAGTAGCCAGGGCGACTCTGGAAACACCATATATTTT

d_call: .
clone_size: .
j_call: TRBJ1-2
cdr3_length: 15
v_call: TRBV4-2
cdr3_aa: CASSQVGDLGYGYTF
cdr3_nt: TGTGCCAGCAGCCAAGTCGGAGATCTCGGCTATGGCTACACCTTC

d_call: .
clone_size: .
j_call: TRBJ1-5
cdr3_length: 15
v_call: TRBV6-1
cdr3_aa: CASSDNPGFPQPQHF
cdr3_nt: TGTGCCAGCAGTGATAATCCAGGGTTTCCTCAGCCCCAGCATTTT

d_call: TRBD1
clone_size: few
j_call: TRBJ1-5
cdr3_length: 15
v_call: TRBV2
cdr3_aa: CASSWTGRSNQPQHF
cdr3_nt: TGTGCCAGCAGTTGGACAGGGCGTTCCAATCAGCCCCAGCATTTT

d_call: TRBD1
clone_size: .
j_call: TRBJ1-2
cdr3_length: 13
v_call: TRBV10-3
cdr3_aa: CAISEGTGYGYTF
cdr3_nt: TGTGCCATCAGTGAGGGGACAGGGTATGGCTACACCTTC

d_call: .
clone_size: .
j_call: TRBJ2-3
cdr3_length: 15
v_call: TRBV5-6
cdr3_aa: CASSFGGLGTDTQYF
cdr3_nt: TGTGCCAGCAGCTTCGGCGGACTCGGCACAGATACGCAGTATTTT

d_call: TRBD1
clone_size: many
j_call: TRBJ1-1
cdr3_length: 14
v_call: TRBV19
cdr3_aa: CASSLTGGLTEAFF
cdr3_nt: TGTGCCAGTAGTCTTACAGGGGGACTTACTGAAGCTTTCTTT